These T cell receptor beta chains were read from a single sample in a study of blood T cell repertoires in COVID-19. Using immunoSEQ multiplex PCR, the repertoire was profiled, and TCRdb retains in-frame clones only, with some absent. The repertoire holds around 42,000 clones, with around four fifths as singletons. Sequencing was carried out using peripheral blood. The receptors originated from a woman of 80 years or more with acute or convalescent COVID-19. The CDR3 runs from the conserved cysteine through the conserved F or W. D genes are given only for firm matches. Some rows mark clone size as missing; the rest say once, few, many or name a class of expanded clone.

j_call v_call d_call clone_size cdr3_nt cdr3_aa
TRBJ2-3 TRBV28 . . TGTGCCAGCAGTGGGGGCACGGATACAGATACGCAGTATTTT CASSGGTDTDTQYF
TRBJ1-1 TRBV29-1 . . TGCAGCGCTACCGGCATGCGAGGAACTGAAGCTTTCTTT CSATGMRGTEAFF
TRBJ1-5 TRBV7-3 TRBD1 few TGTGCCAGCAGCTTAGGACAGGGGGTTGTTCAGCCCCAGCATTTT CASSLGQGVVQPQHF
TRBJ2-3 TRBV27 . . TGTGCCAGCAGTTGGCAGGGCTTCACAGATACGCAGTATTTT CASSWQGFTDTQYF
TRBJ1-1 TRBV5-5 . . TGTGCCAGCAGCCCGATAGCGGGTCGGATGAACACTGAAGCTTTCTTT CASSPIAGRMNTEAFF
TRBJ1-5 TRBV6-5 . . TGTGCCAGCAGTTTAGACAGTAATCAGCCCCAGCATTTT CASSLDSNQPQHF
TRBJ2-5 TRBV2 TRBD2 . TGTGCCAGCAGTTTAGATATAGCGGGGGAAGAGACCCAGTACTTC CASSLDIAGEETQYF
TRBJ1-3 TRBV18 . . TGTGCCAGCTCACCATTTACTCCTCGGGACATCGGAAACACCATATATTTT CASSPFTPRDIGNTIYF
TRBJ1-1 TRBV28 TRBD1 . TGTGCCAGCAGGTCGGGACAGGGGAACACTGAAGCTTTCTTT CASRSGQGNTEAFF
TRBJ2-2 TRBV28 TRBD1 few TGTGCCAGCAGCCCCGGGACAGGGAGTACCGGGGAGCTGTTTTTT CASSPGTGSTGELFF
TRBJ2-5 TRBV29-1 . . TGCAGCGGAGCCGGGTGGAAAGCGGCGAGACAAGAGACCCAGTACTTC CSGAGWKAARQETQYF
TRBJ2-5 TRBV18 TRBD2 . TGTGCCAGCTCATCCCGGGTAGCGGGGGACCAAGAGACCCAGTACTTC CASSSRVAGDQETQYF
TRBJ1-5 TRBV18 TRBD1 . TGTGCCAGCTCTCAAGACAGGGGGGGGCAGCCCCAGCATTTT CASSQDRGGQPQHF
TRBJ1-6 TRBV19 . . TGTGCCAGTAGTAACGGGACACCAAAACAAGGGAATTCACCCCTCCACTTT CASSNGTPKQGNSPLHF
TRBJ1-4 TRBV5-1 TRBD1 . TGCGCCAGCAGCCCCACCCCGGGACAGGCTAATGAAAAACTGTTTTTT CASSPTPGQANEKLFF
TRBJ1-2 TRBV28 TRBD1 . TGTGCCAGCAGTGGGTGGGACAGGGGGCGCATGGGCTATGGCTACACCTTC CASSGWDRGRMGYGYTF
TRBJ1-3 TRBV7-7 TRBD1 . TGTGCCAGCAGCCAAGACAGGGGAGGTGGAAACACCATATATTTT CASSQDRGGGNTIYF
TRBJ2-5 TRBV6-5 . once TGTGCCAGCAGTTACGGCCGGGGGGAGACCCAGTACTTC CASSYGRGETQYF
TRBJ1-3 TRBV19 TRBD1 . TGTGCCAGTAGGCCCGCAGGGGGCACAGGAAACACCATATATTTT CASRPAGGTGNTIYF
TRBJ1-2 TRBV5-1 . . TGCGCCAGCAGCTTAGGACAGCAATCTAACTATGGCTACACCTTC CASSLGQQSNYGYTF
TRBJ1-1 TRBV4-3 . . TGCGCCAGCAGCCATGGCGGAGCGAGGAACACTGAAGCTTTCTTT CASSHGGARNTEAFF
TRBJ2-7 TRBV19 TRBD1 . TGTGCCAGTAGTCTTGACGGGGACAGGGGATCGCCCGAGCAGTACTTC CASSLDGDRGSPEQYF
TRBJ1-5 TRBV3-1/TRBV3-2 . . TGTGCCAGCAGCCAAGACAGGAGCAATCAGCCCCAGCATTTT CASSQDRSNQPQHF
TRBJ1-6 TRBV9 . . TGTGCCAGCAGCGTAGAGGAGGACTCCTGGGGTTCACCCCTCCACTTT CASSVEEDSWGSPLHF
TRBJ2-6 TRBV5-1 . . TGCGCCAGCAGCTTTAATCAGGACTCTGGGGCCAACGTCCTGACTTTC CASSFNQDSGANVLTF
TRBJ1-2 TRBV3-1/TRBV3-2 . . TGTGCCAGCAGCCACTTACAGGGCGATGGCTACACCTTC CASSHLQGDGYTF
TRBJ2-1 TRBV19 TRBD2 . TGTGCCAGTAGTAGGAGCAGTGGGGGGGTAAGCTCCTACAATGAGCAGTTCTTC CASSRSSGGVSSYNEQFF
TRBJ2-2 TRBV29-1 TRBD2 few TGCAGCGTCACGGGGCTAGCGGGGTCCGGGGAGCTGTTTTTT CSVTGLAGSGELFF
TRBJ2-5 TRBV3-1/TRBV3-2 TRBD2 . TGTGCCAGCAGCCAAGGGCTAGCGGGGATAGAGACCCAGTACTTC CASSQGLAGIETQYF
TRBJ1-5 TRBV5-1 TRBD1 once TGCGCCAGCAGCTTGGAGCCGGGACAGGGACAGCCCCAGCATTTT CASSLEPGQGQPQHF
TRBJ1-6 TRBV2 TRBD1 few TGTGCCAGCAGACAAGACAGGGGGCATTCACCCCTCCACTTT CASRQDRGHSPLHF
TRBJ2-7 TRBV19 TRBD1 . TGTGCCAGTTCCCCGGACAGGGGTTCCTACGAGCAGTACTTC CASSPDRGSYEQYF
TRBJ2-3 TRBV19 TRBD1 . TGTGCCAGTAGCACAGGGGTGGGGGCGTTCAGTACGCAGTATTTT CASSTGVGAFSTQYF
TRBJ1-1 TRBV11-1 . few TGTGCCAGCAGGTGGGCGGGGAAGAACACTGAAGCTTTCTTT CASRWAGKNTEAFF
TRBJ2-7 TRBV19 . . TGTGCCAGTAGTCTAAAAGGGGGATTCGGCTACGAGCAGTACTTC CASSLKGGFGYEQYF
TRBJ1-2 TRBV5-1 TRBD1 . TGCGCCAGCAGCTTTCAGGGACAGGGCTATGGCTACACCTTC CASSFQGQGYGYTF
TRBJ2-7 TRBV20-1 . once TGCAGTGCTAGTCCCGGGACAACGAGCTCCTACGAGCAGTACTTC CSASPGTTSSYEQYF
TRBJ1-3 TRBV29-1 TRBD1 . TGCAGCGTTGGGACAGGGAGCGCTGGAAACACCATATATTTT CSVGTGSAGNTIYF
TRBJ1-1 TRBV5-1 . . TGCGCCAGCAGCCCTGCGGGGTTGAACACTGAAGCTTTCTTT CASSPAGLNTEAFF
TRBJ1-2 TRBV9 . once TGTGCCAGCAGCCCACTCGGTAACTATGGCTACACCTTC CASSPLGNYGYTF
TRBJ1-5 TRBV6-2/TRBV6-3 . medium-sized TGTGCCAGCAGCCCTCGCGCGGGATTCGGCAATCAGCCCCAGCATTTT CASSPRAGFGNQPQHF